These T cell receptor beta chains were read from a single sample in a study of blood T cell repertoires in COVID-19. Profiled with immunoSEQ multiplex PCR; TCRdb holds only in-frame clones, not every one. This table has some 80,000 clones, 87% appearing once. Sequencing was done on a sample of peripheral blood. Receptors originate from a woman of 80 years or more with active or convalescent COVID-19. Each CDR3 is given with its conserved first and last residue. Expanded clones are given a class, and other clones once, few, many or no size at all.

>TRBV5-1|NA|TRBJ2-7
CASSLGPAADLYEQYF
>TRBV7-9|once|TRBJ2-3
CASSARLAGPATDTQYF
>TRBV13|NA|TRBJ2-1
CASSSGQFMDEQFF
>TRBV7-6|NA|TRBJ2-7
CASSLEVAGGWAEQYF
>TRBV18|once|TRBJ2-1
CASSQGQGLNEQFF
>TRBV24-1|NA|TRBJ1-2
CATSDFPRGNGYTF
>TRBV3-1/TRBV3-2|NA|TRBJ1-2
CASSQDWGGRYGYTF
>TRBV7-2|NA|TRBJ1-3
CASSYYAGNRFKGNTIYF
>TRBV18|NA|TRBJ1-6
CASSPREGQGRSPLHF
>TRBV6-5|NA|TRBJ2-7
CASSYRDRGFYEQYF
>TRBV6-2/TRBV6-3|few|TRBJ2-7
CASSLSRGLEQYF
>TRBV19|once|TRBJ2-2
CASSIVGRGSGELFF
>TRBV7-3|NA|TRBJ2-6
CASSLGPGAGANVLTF
>TRBV7-9|NA|TRBJ1-5
CASSQTGGSSNQPQHF
>TRBV18|NA|TRBJ2-5
CASSYGLTSGIGRETQYF
>TRBV18|NA|TRBJ2-7
CASSGQGRIIYEQYF
>TRBV7-2|NA|TRBJ2-5
CGTGGNQETQYF
>TRBV20-1|NA|TRBJ2-1
CSASNRLAGSYNEQFF
>TRBV14|NA|TRBJ2-7
CASSQKREQYF
>TRBV19|once|TRBJ1-5
CASSTTRGVNQPQHF
>TRBV7-2|NA|TRBJ2-5
CASSSTGGAKTQYF
>TRBV7-2|NA|TRBJ2-7
CASSTTYPREQYF
>TRBV10-3|NA|TRBJ2-1
CAISDPEGQGTYNEQFF
>TRBV2|NA|TRBJ2-2
CASSRANTGELFF
>TRBV2|NA|TRBJ2-3
CASRVGGTDTQYF
>TRBV4-1|NA|TRBJ1-2
CASSRQGSNYGYTF
>TRBV4-3|once|TRBJ2-6
CASSQDHTGTGLAGANVLTF
>TRBV7-9|NA|TRBJ1-6
CASSYWTGGYNSPLHF
>TRBV6-2/TRBV6-3|NA|TRBJ2-2
CASSTRLQGETGELFF
>TRBV5-4|few|TRBJ1-2
CASSWTGGKVGYTF
>TRBV4-3|NA|TRBJ2-7
CASSQDAGQLSYEQYF
>TRBV23-1|NA|TRBJ2-3
CASSHRTSGSNTQYF
>TRBV7-2|few|TRBJ2-1
CASSLARENEQFF
>TRBV28|NA|TRBJ1-1
CASRQGGNTEAFF
>TRBV11-1|NA|TRBJ2-1
CASSLYSHTNEQFF
>TRBV12-3/TRBV12-4|NA|TRBJ2-1
CASSLEREQFF
>TRBV19|NA|TRBJ2-1
CASSITARGYNEQFF
>TRBV5-5|NA|TRBJ2-7
CASSALGLSRSYEQYF
>TRBV9|once|TRBJ2-5
CASSVAASGGAGQETQYF
>TRBV18|NA|TRBJ1-5
CASSPREDQPQHF
>TRBV19|NA|TRBJ2-4
CASSIVPGSGIQYF
>TRBV3-1/TRBV3-2|NA|TRBJ2-7
CASSQGSEQYF
>TRBV5-4|NA|TRBJ2-2
CASSWGRGQGLTGELFF
>TRBV7-2|NA|TRBJ2-1
CASSLGAVYNEQFF
>TRBV3-1/TRBV3-2|NA|TRBJ2-5
CASSQGAQETQYF
>TRBV7-2|NA|TRBJ2-1
CASSYGAGGSSYNEQFF
>TRBV7-2|NA|TRBJ1-2
CASSPRNPQGYGYTF
>TRBV28|NA|TRBJ2-3
CASRVLGASTDTQYF
>TRBV14|NA|TRBJ2-2
CASSQVQREGGWTGELFF
>TRBV28|once|TRBJ1-2
CASSFDRDYGYTF
>TRBV6-5|NA|TRBJ2-3
CASSYRGLQGADTQYF
>TRBV14|NA|TRBJ2-7
CASGKLRENGDEQYF
>TRBV5-5|NA|TRBJ1-3
CASSPNEQGPANTIYF
>TRBV5-1|NA|TRBJ2-3
CASSRGGSLSDTQYF